Listed below are T cell receptor beta chains from one sample, sequenced in a study of cytomegalovirus exposure and HLA in healthy donors. Only in-frame clones appear in the TCRdb table, and some are missing; sequencing was by immunoSEQ multiplex PCR. The sample has about 79,000 clones; 70% to 85% are singletons. Specimen: PBMCs. The receptors originated from a man aged 55 to 70 in good health and CMV-seronegative. CDR3s include the opening cysteine and the closing phenylalanine or tryptophan. Fields, in order: clone size, J gene, V gene, D gene, CDR3 protein, CDR3 DNA. A D gene is named only where the DNA matches it firmly. Some rows mark clone size as missing; the rest say once, few, many or name a class of expanded clone.

. TRBJ1-1 TRBV5-4 . CASSLVGGSGSGTEAFF TGTGCCAGCAGCTTGGTCGGGGGGTCGGGCAGCGGCACTGAAGCTTTCTTT
few TRBJ2-3 TRBV14 . CASSPGTYGTDTQYF TGTGCCAGCAGCCCCGGGACATACGGCACAGATACGCAGTATTTT
. TRBJ2-7 TRBV9 TRBD1 CASSVGDRVSEQYF TGTGCCAGCAGCGTAGGGGACAGGGTGTCCGAGCAGTACTTC
once TRBJ2-7 TRBV7-2 TRBD2 CASSEWTSGLSSYEQYF TGTGCCAGCAGCGAATGGACTAGCGGGTTGAGCTCCTACGAGCAGTACTTC
once TRBJ1-1 TRBV5-4 TRBD1 CASSFTGTDEAFF TGTGCCAGCAGTTTTACCGGGACAGATGAAGCTTTCTTT
. TRBJ1-5 TRBV7-9 . CASSRGESNQPQHF TGTGCCAGCAGCCGCGGTGAGAGCAATCAGCCCCAGCATTTT
. TRBJ1-1 TRBV30 . CAWISMGRGGTEAFF TGTGCCTGGATTTCCATGGGGCGGGGTGGTACTGAAGCTTTCTTT
. TRBJ2-2 TRBV27 TRBD2 CASSLTRGSGTVALFF TGTGCCAGCAGTTTAACCCGGGGTAGCGGGACTGTGGCGCTGTTTTTT
. TRBJ1-4 TRBV4-2 TRBD1 CASRDRAFTTNEKLFF TGTGCCAGCCGGGACAGGGCCTTCACAACTAATGAAAAACTGTTTTTT
. TRBJ1-1 TRBV18 . CASSVPGGTEAFF TGTGCCAGCTCAGTACCCGGGGGCACTGAAGCTTTCTTT
. TRBJ2-5 TRBV4-1 . CASSHPGHTGETQYF TGCGCCAGCAGCCATCCGGGACACACGGGAGAGACCCAGTACTTC
. TRBJ1-2 TRBV5-1 TRBD1 CASSLDDREAFKHYGYTF TGCGCCAGCAGCTTGGATGACAGGGAGGCGTTTAAGCACTATGGCTACACCTTC
once TRBJ2-2 TRBV9 . CASSPRTGTSNTGELFF TGTGCCAGCAGCCCCCGGACTGGAACTTCGAACACCGGGGAGCTGTTTTTT
. TRBJ1-3 TRBV28 . CASGHQAGNTIYF TGTGCCAGCGGACATCAAGCCGGAAACACCATATATTTT
. TRBJ1-2 TRBV4-3 . CASSQDQYTNYGYTF TGCGCCAGCAGCCAAGATCAGTATACCAACTATGGCTACACCTTC
. TRBJ1-4 TRBV5-1 . CASSLGGATNEKLFF TGCGCCAGCAGCTTGGGTGGAGCAACTAATGAAAAACTGTTTTTT
. TRBJ2-1 TRBV19 . CASSIDPRTVYNEQFF TGTGCCAGTAGTATAGATCCTAGGACAGTCTACAATGAGCAGTTCTTC
. TRBJ2-3 TRBV6-5 TRBD2 CASSYASGAVLDTQYF TGTGCCAGCAGTTACGCAAGCGGGGCCGTTCTAGATACGCAGTATTTT
few TRBJ2-5 TRBV9 . CASSVSTTIQETQYF TGTGCCAGCAGCGTAAGTACGACAATCCAAGAGACCCAGTACTTC
. TRBJ1-1 TRBV6-6 TRBD1 CASTPDRGSGPGEAFF TGTGCCAGCACTCCCGACAGGGGGTCGGGGCCGGGTGAAGCTTTCTTT
. TRBJ1-3 TRBV5-4 TRBD1 CASSHFGTESGNTIYF TGTGCCAGCAGCCATTTCGGGACAGAATCCGGAAACACCATATATTTT
. TRBJ2-7 TRBV6-5 TRBD1 CASGPGQASYEQYF TGTGCCAGCGGACCGGGACAGGCGTCCTACGAGCAGTACTTC
. TRBJ2-3 TRBV7-2 . CASSLELGLPDTQYF TGTGCCAGCAGCTTAGAGTTGGGACTCCCAGATACGCAGTATTTT
. TRBJ2-1 TRBV13 TRBD2 CASSHRTSYNEQFF TGTGCCAGCAGCCATCGGACTAGCTACAATGAGCAGTTCTTC
. TRBJ1-1 TRBV6-5 TRBD1 CASRLQGANTEAFF TGTGCCAGCAGACTACAGGGGGCTAACACTGAAGCTTTCTTT
few TRBJ1-2 TRBV5-6 . CASSFSAVSNYGYTF TGTGCCAGCAGCTTTTCCGCGGTCTCTAACTATGGCTACACCTTC
. TRBJ1-6 TRBV30 TRBD1 CAWSRNRGSASPLHF TGTGCCTGGAGTCGTAACAGGGGGAGCGCTTCACCCCTCCACTTT
. TRBJ2-7 TRBV6-5 . CASSQSGPSYEQYF TGTGCCAGCTCCCAAAGTGGGCCATCCTACGAGCAGTACTTC
. TRBJ1-4 TRBV28 . CASRPGEFSNEKLFF TGTGCCAGCAGACCTGGAGAGTTTAGTAACGAAAAACTGTTTTTT
. TRBJ1-2 TRBV11-2 . CASSLKAGDTPHYGYTF TGTGCCAGCAGCTTAAAGGCGGGGGACACGCCACACTATGGCTACACCTTC
. TRBJ1-1 TRBV19 . CASSMVGGGTEAFF TGTGCCAGTAGTATGGTGGGGGGGGGTACTGAAGCTTTCTTT
. TRBJ2-6 TRBV2 TRBD1 CASTEGQGAAGANVLTF TGTGCCAGTACCGAGGGACAGGGGGCGGCTGGGGCCAACGTCCTGACTTTC
few TRBJ2-7 TRBV6-5 TRBD1 CASRPGQGRNEQYF TGTGCCAGCAGACCGGGACAGGGGCGGAACGAGCAGTACTTC
. TRBJ2-7 TRBV7-8 . CASSLVRPGLRPNYEQYF TGTGCCAGCAGCTTAGTCCGCCCGGGACTTCGGCCAAACTACGAGCAGTACTTC
. TRBJ2-1 TRBV25-1 . CASTPQGYNEQFF TGTGCCAGTACACCGCAGGGGTACAATGAGCAGTTCTTC
. TRBJ2-3 TRBV10-3 . CAISLQTTGTDTQYF TGTGCCATCAGCCTACAGACCACTGGCACAGATACGCAGTATTTT
few TRBJ2-7 TRBV25-1 TRBD1 CASSIGRDSYEQYF TGTGCCAGCAGTATCGGACGGGACAGCTACGAGCAGTACTTC
. TRBJ2-1 TRBV4-3 TRBD1 CASSQALPGQGYNEQFF TGCGCCAGCAGCCAAGCTTTACCGGGACAGGGTTACAATGAGCAGTTCTTC
. TRBJ2-6 TRBV4-3 . CASSQQGVGANVLTF TGCGCCAGCAGCCAGCAGGGCGTTGGGGCCAACGTCCTGACTTTC
. TRBJ2-7 TRBV5-1 . CASSLDQGIGYEQYF TGCGCCAGCAGCCTTGACCAGGGGATTGGCTACGAGCAGTACTTC